These 12 T cell receptor beta chains were sequenced from one sample in a study of blood T cell repertoires in COVID-19. Assay: immunoSEQ multiplex PCR; the TCRdb copy retains only in-frame clones and omits some. Counted here are 200,000 to 250,000 clones, roughly 76% occurring once; the ten biggest clones make up roughly 8%. What was sequenced was peripheral blood. These TCRs come from a woman at least 80 years old with COVID-19, enrolled during active disease.

The chain uses TRBV5-4 and TRBJ2-2; the match to TRBD2 covers 12 bases. Germline CDR1 reads SGHNT; CDR2 reads YYREEE (reference sequence). The CDR3 length is 18 residues. Trimming removed 3 bases from V and 0 bases from J; junction bases left unmatched: 6. The CDR3 DNA is TGTGCCAGCAGCTCAGGACTAGCGGGGAGCTCGAACACCGGGGAGCTGTTTTTT. Amino acids: CASSSGLAGSSNTGELFF.

The CDR3 sequence is CASITGGLRSGANVLTF. In DNA, the CDR3 is TGTGCCAGCATTACAGGGGGCCTTCGTTCTGGGGCCAACGTCCTGACTTTC. The V gene is TRBV28, the J gene TRBJ2-6, with TRBD1 matching over 9 bases. V lost 7 bases, J lost 1 base, and 8 bases stayed unmatched. There are 17 residues in the CDR3. The germline V gene has CDR1 MDHEN and CDR2 SYDVKM.

This clone occurred once. The chain joins TRBV11-1 to TRBJ2-5; a possible D gene is TRBD2 (6 bases). The CDR3 is 16 residues long. Trimming stripped 5 bases from V and 5 bases from J, with 21 bases between. Looked up from germline, CDR1 is SGHAT and CDR2 is FQDESV (reference sequence). The CDR3 spells CASSLRRDWKEETQYF. The CDR3 DNA follows: TGTGCCAGCAGCCTCCGGAGGGACTGGAAAGAGGAGACCCAGTACTTC.

For this clone: This specimen includes other DNA sequences encoding the same CDR3. The J gene is TRBJ1-5, the V gene TRBV6-6; TRBD1 agrees at 11 bases. V trimming: 5 bases; J trimming: 4 bases; junction bases outside the gene matches: 4. The CDR3 has 15 amino acids. CDR1 and CDR2 (germline): MNHNY, SVGAGI (reference sequence). The CDR3 loop is CASSTRDRGNQPQHF. In nucleotides, the CDR3 is TGTGCCAGCAGTACCCGGGACAGGGGGAATCAGCCCCAGCATTTT.

The chain joins TRBV18 to TRBJ1-2, with 8 bases lining up with TRBD1. There are 15 residues in the CDR3. Germline values: CDR1 KGHSH, CDR2 LQKENI. V shed 1 base, J shed 4 bases, and the junction held 5 bases outside the gene matches. DNA of the CDR3: TGTGCCAGCTCACCACGGGACAGGAGCCTCTATGGCTACACCTTC. Translation: CASSPRDRSLYGYTF.

The CDR3 region is CASSPEDSSYEQYF. CDR3 nucleotide sequence: TGTGCCAGCTCACCTGAAGACAGTTCCTACGAGCAGTACTTC. V and J are TRBV18 and TRBJ2-7; TRBD1 might be the D (5 bases). The V end lost 3 bases, the J end lost 1 base, and 10 bases lay between the germline ends. The CDR3 contains 14 residues. Germline V lookup: CDR1 KGHSH, CDR2 LQKENI.

The chain joins TRBV11-2 to TRBJ2-7; D not resolved. This CDR3 contains 15 residues. Germline V gives CDR1 SGHAT, CDR2 FQNNGV. Deletions cut 1 base from V and 1 base from J, with 11 bases between. The CDR3 coding sequence is TGTGCCAGCAGCTTAGGGGCAGAACGGTCCTACGAGCAGTACTTC. This encodes CASSLGAERSYEQYF.

The V gene is TRBV18, the J gene TRBJ1-3; the D gene is possibly TRBD1 (5 bases). V gave up 3 bases and J gave up 4 bases, with 22 bases separating them. Germline V gene lookup returns CDR1 KGHSH and CDR2 LQKENI. The CDR3 is 18 residues long. The CDR3 spells CASSPGPFIQVEGNTIYF. DNA for the CDR3: TGTGCCAGCTCACCCGGACCGTTTATACAGGTAGAAGGAAACACCATATATTTT.

This clone was seen a few times. The genes are TRBV27 and TRBJ1-1; TRBD1 matches at 8 bases. Looked up from germline, CDR1 is MNHEY and CDR2 is SMNVEV (reference sequence). The CDR3 is 14 amino acids. The junction had 7 bases not matched to a gene; V was cut back by 5 bases and J by 5 bases. The CDR3 is CASSIDRGGTEAFF. The CDR3 coding sequence is TGTGCCAGCAGTATAGACAGGGGAGGGACTGAAGCTTTCTTT.

V is TRBV7-9 and J is TRBJ1-5; D is unresolved. Germline V gene data show CDR1 as SEHNR and CDR2 as FQNEAQ (reference sequence). Trimming removed 5 bases from V and 5 bases from J, with 10 bases in between. This CDR3 spans 13 amino acids. In DNA form, the CDR3 reads TGTGCCAGCAGCCCAGACGGAGATCAGCCCCAGCATTTT. It translates to CASSPDGDQPQHF.

The rearrangement links TRBV7-2 to TRBJ2-5, with TRBD1 matching 8 bases. This CDR3 spans 15 amino acids. Germline CDR1 SGHTA, CDR2 FQGNSA. With V trimmed by 0 bases and J by 2 bases, 2 bases remained unmatched. CDR3 amino acids: CASSLAGTGQETQYF. The CDR3 DNA follows: TGTGCCAGCAGCTTAGCCGGGACAGGACAAGAGACCCAGTACTTC. Full variable domain (rest looked up from reference TRBV7-2 and TRBJ2-5): GAGVSQSPSNKVTEKGKDVELRCDPISGHTALYWYRQSLGQGLEFLIYFQGNSAPDKSGLPSDRFSAERTGGSVSTLTIQRTQQEDSAVYLCASSLAGTGQETQYFGPGTRLLVL.

The rearrangement joins TRBV5-1 to TRBJ2-6; D unclear. V gave up 2 bases and J gave up 0 bases, with 6 bases separating them. The germline gives CDR1 SGHRS, CDR2 YFSETQ. The length of the CDR3 is 15 residues. The CDR3 loop is CASSFMSSGANVLTF. The CDR3 coding sequence is TGCGCCAGCAGCTTCATGAGCTCTGGGGCCAACGTCCTGACTTTC.